What follows is one T cell receptor beta chain and its context. As yet, its antigen is unknown. Assay: immunoSEQ multiplex PCR; the TCRdb copy retains only in-frame clones and omits some. The table records 50,000 to 70,000 clones, roughly 86% of them present only once. This record belongs to a study of identifying expanded T cells in peripheral blood. Findings and caveats of the study: Two-week clone count variance significantly increased as total template count grew.

Healthy donors had no documented immune events, such as infections, while sampled. The CDR3 sequence is 14 residues long. Losses at the gene ends were 8 bases for V and 2 bases for J; bases not matched to a gene: 7. The germline V gene has CDR1 MNHNS and CDR2 SASEGT. Sequencing was performed on blood. This TCR came from a person aged 18 to 70 in good health. The genes are TRBV6-1 and TRBJ2-3; TRBD2 agrees at 7 bases. The CDR3 DNA sequence: TGTGCCAGCGCCGGGGACTATACCACAGATACGCAGTATTTT. Amino acids: CASAGDYTTDTQYF.